These T cell receptor beta chains were read from a single sample in a study of CD8+ T cells in alopecia areata. Produced via immunoSEQ multiplex PCR; TCRdb's table is partial and in-frame only. Altogether tens of thousands of clones are present, over 25% being singletons, with the ten largest covering more than 12%. The sequencing here drew on CD8+ T cells sorted from blood, taken at week 4, from a patient treated with tofacitinib. These receptors originate from a human donor with alopecia areata. The CDR3 runs from the conserved cysteine through the conserved F or W. D genes are given only for firm matches. Some rows mark clone size as missing; the rest say once, few, many or name a class of expanded clone.

abundance	d_gene	j_gene	v_gene	CDR3nt	CDR3aa
few	.	TRBJ2-1	TRBV19	TGTGCCAGTAGTGCTTATGGGTCCTACAATGAGCAGTTCTTC	CASSAYGSYNEQFF
.	.	TRBJ1-2	TRBV6-5	TGTGCCAGCAGTTTAACAGGGCAAGCTAACTATGGCTACACCTTC	CASSLTGQANYGYTF
.	.	TRBJ1-1	TRBV4-3	TGCGCCAGCAGCCAAGATGATGGTTGGGGCACTGAAGCTTTCTTT	CASSQDDGWGTEAFF
few	TRBD2	TRBJ2-1	TRBV5-1	TGCGCCAGCAGCTTCGCTAGCGGCCGTTCCTACAATGAGCAGTTCTTC	CASSFASGRSYNEQFF
few	.	TRBJ2-7	TRBV7-8	TGTGCCAGCAGCTTAGGGACCTACGAGCAGTACTTC	CASSLGTYEQYF
few	.	TRBJ1-2	TRBV9	TGTGCCAGCAGCCCCAGTTCAGCGCATGATGGCTACACCTTC	CASSPSSAHDGYTF
.	.	TRBJ1-2	TRBV7-2	TGTGCCAGCAGCGAGGGGGGGGCCTATGGCTACACCTTC	CASSEGGAYGYTF
few	.	TRBJ1-5	TRBV27	TGTGCCAGCAGTTTATCCGGGACGGTGAATCAGCCCCAGCATTTT	CASSLSGTVNQPQHF
.	.	TRBJ2-3	TRBV7-2	TGTGCCAGCAGCTTAAAGCGTCCCTCAGATACGCAGTATTTT	CASSLKRPSDTQYF
.	TRBD2	TRBJ2-2	TRBV29-1	TGCAGCGCTTACACAACGGGACTAAACACCGGGGAGCTGTTTTTT	CSAYTTGLNTGELFF
.	.	TRBJ2-1	TRBV29-1	TGCAGCGCCCTACTAGGAGCTGAGCAGTTCTTC	CSALLGAEQFF
few	.	TRBJ2-7	TRBV5-1	TGCGCCAGCAGCCAAGACTACGAGCAGTACTTC	CASSQDYEQYF
.	.	TRBJ2-3	TRBV30	TGTGCCTGGGTTCAATTAGCGATTAGCACAGATACGCAGTATTTT	CAWVQLAISTDTQYF
few	.	TRBJ2-4	TRBV6-1	TGTGCCAGCAGAGCACAGGAACTGGAGGGTAACATTCAGTACTTC	CASRAQELEGNIQYF
few	TRBD1	TRBJ2-7	TRBV25-1	TGTGCCAGCAGTGAATATATTGGGACAGGATACTCCTACGAGCAGTACTTC	CASSEYIGTGYSYEQYF
few	.	TRBJ2-5	TRBV11-3	TGTGCCAGCAGCTCTGTGGAGACCCAGTACTTC	CASSSVETQYF
few	.	TRBJ2-5	TRBV29-1	TGCAGCGTTGGGCGGCCTGAAACTCAAGAGACCCAGTACTTC	CSVGRPETQETQYF
medium-sized	.	TRBJ2-1	TRBV7-8	TGTGCCAGCAGCCCTCTCTTCGACAGATACCATTACTACAATGAGCAGTTCTTC	CASSPLFDRYHYYNEQFF
.	.	TRBJ1-2	TRBV29-1	TGCAGCGTTGAAGAAGGGGAAGGCTACACCTTC	CSVEEGEGYTF
few	.	TRBJ2-1	TRBV29-1	TGCAGCGTTGAAGTTCGGCCCAGCTCCTACAATGAGCAGTTCTTC	CSVEVRPSSYNEQFF
few	TRBD1	TRBJ1-2	TRBV5-4	TGTGCCAGCAGCTCGGGTACAGGGGCCCCTCGATCGGATAACTATGGCTACACCTTC	CASSSGTGAPRSDNYGYTF
.	.	TRBJ1-1	TRBV2	TGTGCCAGCAGTCAAGGGGGGATATTAGACACTGAAGCTTTCTTT	CASSQGGILDTEAFF
few	TRBD2	TRBJ2-7	TRBV7-6	TGTGCCAGCAGCTTACTAGCGGATGACCCTGACGAGCAGTACTTC	CASSLLADDPDEQYF
many	.	TRBJ2-6	TRBV19	TGTGCCAGTAGTGTAGGTTCTGGGGCCAACGTCCTGACTTTC	CASSVGSGANVLTF
.	.	TRBJ1-5	TRBV29-1	TGCAGCGTCCTGGGGGACAATCAGCCCCAGCATTTT	CSVLGDNQPQHF
.	TRBD2	TRBJ2-5	TRBV29-1	TGCAGCGTTGTTGCGCGGGGGTCTCCACACCTCCAAGAGACCCAGTACTTC	CSVVARGSPHLQETQYF
.	.	TRBJ2-7	TRBV29-1	TGCAGCGTGCTCGGGGAGGCCTCGCCCTACGAGCAGTACTTC	CSVLGEASPYEQYF
few	.	TRBJ2-2	TRBV4-3	TGCGCCAGCAGCTCACAGGTTAACACCGGGGAGCTGTTTTTT	CASSSQVNTGELFF
.	.	TRBJ2-5	TRBV6-5	TGTGCCAGCAGTGCCGGACAGCGAGGGACCCAGTACTTC	CASSAGQRGTQYF
few	.	TRBJ2-5	TRBV7-9	TGTGCCAGCAGTCCTCCGGGGGCCCCGACGGAGACCCAGTACTTC	CASSPPGAPTETQYF
.	.	TRBJ2-7	TRBV2	TGTGCCAGCAGCTCATCCGGGAGCTACGAGCAGTACTTC	CASSSSGSYEQYF